This T cell receptor beta chain is from a study of type 1 regulatory T cells. To note about this clonotype: Its antigen is not known.

Using its own MiXCR run on the reads, TCRdb lists one record per CDR3 protein. This table holds around 65,000 distinct CDR3 sequences, approximately 50% found once. The sequence was obtained from a human donor in good health. The sample consisted of cultured non-Tr1 T cells, either the whole culture or a sorted T cell fraction (not recorded which).

Here the CDR3 reads CASSPQLNEKLFF. The CDR3 DNA follows: TGTGCCAGCAGTCCCCAGCTAAATGAAAAACTGTTTTTT. This sequence joins TRBV12-3 or TRBV12-4 and TRBJ1-4, with D hard to call. The CDR3 totals 13 residues. The V and J ends lost 5 bases and 5 bases respectively, with 9 bases between them.